Below, one T cell receptor beta chain is given with its context. Responder cells labeled with CFSE (roughly 200,000) were co-plated with irradiated stimulator cells labeled with violet dye (roughly 200,000). The record originates from a study of graft-versus-host responses after intestinal transplantation. Study observations and caveats: Some GvH clones appeared in ileal mucosa or blood before recipient bone marrow.

TCRdb's table, derived via immunoSEQ multiplex PCR, lists solely in-frame clones and lacks some. The sample records roughly 20,000 clones, approximately 40% being singletons. This CDR3 has 15 residues. CDR1 is MNHNS and CDR2 is SASEGT in the germline V gene. V was trimmed by 6 bases and J by 0 bases, leaving 11 bases between them. This clonotype was obtained from a human patient who received an intestinal transplant. The sample here was alloreactive CD8+ T cells from a mixed lymphocyte reaction culture, taken before intestinal transplant. This sample's subset: CFSE-low proliferating T cells sorted from roughly six-day pre-transplant mixed lymphocyte reaction (GvH or HvG direction). This sequence joins TRBV6-1 and TRBJ1-4; the D gene is possibly TRBD1 (5 bases). CDR3 bases: TGTGCCAGCAGGGGGCCCGGGGCAACTAATGAAAAACTGTTTTTT. Translated, it gives CASRGPGATNEKLFF.